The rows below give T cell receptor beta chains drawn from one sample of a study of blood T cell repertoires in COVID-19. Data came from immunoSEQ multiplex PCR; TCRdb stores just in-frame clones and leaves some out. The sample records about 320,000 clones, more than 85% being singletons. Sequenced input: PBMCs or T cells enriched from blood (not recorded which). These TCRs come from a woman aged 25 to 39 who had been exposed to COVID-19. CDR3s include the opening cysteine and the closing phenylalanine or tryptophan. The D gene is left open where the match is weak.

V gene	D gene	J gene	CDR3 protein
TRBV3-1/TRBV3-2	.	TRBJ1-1	CASSQVSRTEAFF
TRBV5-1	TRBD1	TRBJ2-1	CASSLDRGAYNEQFF
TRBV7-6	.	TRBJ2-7	CASSARPRGKSYEQYF
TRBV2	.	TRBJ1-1	CASSYHDSVFAFF
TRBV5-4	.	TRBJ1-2	CASSLDRQSGYTF
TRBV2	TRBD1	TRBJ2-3	CASKWTGRDTQYF
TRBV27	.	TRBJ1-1	CASSSPAGLTEAFF
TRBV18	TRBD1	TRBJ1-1	CASSHGTGGDRTEAFF
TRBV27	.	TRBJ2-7	CASSLRVSYEQYF
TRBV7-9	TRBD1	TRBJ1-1	CASSPTWTGMGDTEAFF
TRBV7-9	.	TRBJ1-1	CASSLALRAEAFF
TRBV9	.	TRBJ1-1	CASSPHLNTEAFF
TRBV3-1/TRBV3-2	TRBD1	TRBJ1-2	CASSQDGTGAGYTF
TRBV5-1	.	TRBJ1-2	CATSSGGNYGYTF
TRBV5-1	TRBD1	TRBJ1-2	CASSSQTGGDRVGGYTF
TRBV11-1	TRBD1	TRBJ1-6	CASSYAGTGSSPLHF
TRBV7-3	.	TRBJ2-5	CASSLSNQETQYF
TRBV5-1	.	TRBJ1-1	CASSRTGHPNTEAFF
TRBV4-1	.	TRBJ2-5	CASSQDTEETQYF
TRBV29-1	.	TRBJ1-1	CSVGERVSSRREAFF
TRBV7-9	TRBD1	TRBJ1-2	CASSPYRGSGYTF
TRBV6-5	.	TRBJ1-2	CASSWEGGDGYTF
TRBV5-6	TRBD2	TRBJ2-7	CASSLLAGGPYEQYF
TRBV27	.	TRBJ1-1	CASSLWASGRSGTEAFF
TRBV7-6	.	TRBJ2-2	CASSFPVGETRGSGTGELFF
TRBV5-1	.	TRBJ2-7	CASSTGTLFNEQYF
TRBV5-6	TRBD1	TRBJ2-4	CASSSVPGGGNIQYF
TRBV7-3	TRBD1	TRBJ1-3	CASSPGQGGNTIYF
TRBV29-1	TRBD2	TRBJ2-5	CSTGGGETQYF
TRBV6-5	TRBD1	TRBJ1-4	CASRRTGREEKLFF
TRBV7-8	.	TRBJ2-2	CASSLSGLRSTGELFF
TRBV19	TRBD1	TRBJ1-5	CASRGKPGTGGRQPQHF
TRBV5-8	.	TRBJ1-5	CASSFGFTGNQPQHF
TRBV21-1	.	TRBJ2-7	CASSRGQCYEQYF
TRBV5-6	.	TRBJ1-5	CASRKGQYSNQPQHF
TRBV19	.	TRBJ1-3	CASSTDSYSGNTIYF
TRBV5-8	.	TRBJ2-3	CASSPGQYTDTQYF
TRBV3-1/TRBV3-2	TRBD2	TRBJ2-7	CASSRGGGLYEQYF
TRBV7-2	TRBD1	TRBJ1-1	CASSLDTGQVYTEAFF
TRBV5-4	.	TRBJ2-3	CASSGDRPDTQYF
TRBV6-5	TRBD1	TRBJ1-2	CASSIQGARGYTF
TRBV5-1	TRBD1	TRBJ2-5	CASSLAKQGAWETQYF
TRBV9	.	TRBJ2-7	CASSVGGETLGEQYF
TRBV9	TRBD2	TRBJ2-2	CASSDPTSGGAVGGELFF
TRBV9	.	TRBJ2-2	CASSPRTDTYTGELFF
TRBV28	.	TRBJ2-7	CATLVRGTYEQYF
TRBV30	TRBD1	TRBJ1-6	CAWSVDRASLHF
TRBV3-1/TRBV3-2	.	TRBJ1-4	CASSLKTGINEKLFF
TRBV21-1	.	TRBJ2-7	CASSTQAEQGMNAYEQYF
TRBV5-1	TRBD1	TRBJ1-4	CASSQGQLHEKLFF
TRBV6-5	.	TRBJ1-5	CASRGWGRHQPQHF
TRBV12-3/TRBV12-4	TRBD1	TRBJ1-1	CASSPTGREAFF
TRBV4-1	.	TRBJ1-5	CASSQRAVTSNQPQHF
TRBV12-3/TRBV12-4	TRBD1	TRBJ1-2	CASSETGRGGYTF